Presented here are 28 T cell receptor beta chains from one specimen sequenced in a study of T cells expressing NK-cell markers (dated by TCRdb to 2020 to 2022). Library prep was done by 5' RACE. The listed sequencing device is Illumina HiSeq 2000. After the reads were reprocessed by TCRdb, one entry was made per CDR3 protein sequence, with no DNA. The sample's clone listing holds about 260,000 distinct CDR3 sequences. The ten largest clones represent approximately 0.42% of the sample. Sequencing input: blood T cells: a sorted CD56 or NKG2C T cell subset, CD4+ or CD8+ T cells, or bulk PBMC T cells (not recorded which). These receptors all stem from a man aged 18 to 29 in good health. Donor details come from another sample of the same person, matched by shared clones.

The chain links TRBV29-1 to TRBJ2-7; TCRdb calls TRBD1, which cannot be checked without DNA. The CDR3 sequence is 14 residues long. CDR1 is SQVTM and CDR2 is ANQGSEA in the germline V gene. The CDR3 protein is CSVTLWTGTYEQYF.

The V call is TRBV5-6, the J call TRBJ1-5. Germline-derived CDR1 and CDR2 are SGHDT and YYEEEE. The CDR3 is made up of 12 amino acids. The CDR3 loop is CASSLGDQPQHF.

This chain uses TRBV12-3 or TRBV12-4 with TRBJ2-5; TCRdb's D call, TRBD2, is unchecked because there is no DNA. The CDR3 loop spans 13 amino acids. The CDR3 region is CASTSHVIETQYF.

This chain uses TRBV6-5 with TRBJ2-3; TCRdb's D call, TRBD1, is unchecked because there is no DNA. The germline CDR1 and CDR2 sequences are MNHEY and SVGAGI. The CDR3 contains 17 residues. Here the CDR3 reads CASSHRTGTGVTDTQYF.

The rearrangement joins TRBV7-2 to TRBJ2-7; TCRdb picks TRBD2, but there is no DNA to check that call. From germline, CDR1 is SGHTA and CDR2 FQGNSA. CDR3 size: 18 residues. CDR3 region: CASRPKGGASGRAYEQYF.

The J gene is TRBJ2-1, the V gene TRBV5-1; absent DNA, TCRdb's TRBD1 call cannot be checked. Germline CDR1 and CDR2: SGHRS and YFSETQ. CDR3 length: 14 residues. CDR3: CASSSLSGGNEQFF.

The rearrangement links TRBV20-1 to TRBJ2-1. The germline V gene encodes CDR1 DFQATT and CDR2 SNEGSKA (reference sequence). The CDR3 length is 15 residues. The CDR3 region is CSARDLSGNPNEQFF.

The chain employs TRBV18 and TRBJ2-2; TCRdb picks TRBD1, but there is no DNA to check that call. CDR1 is KGHSH and CDR2 is LQKENI in the germline V gene. The CDR3 has 15 amino acids. CDR3 amino acids: CASSVRQVNTGELFF.

The chain employs TRBV5-1 and TRBJ2-2; TCRdb selects TRBD2, and the lack of DNA leaves this call unchecked. Germline V lookup: CDR1 SGHRS, CDR2 YFSETQ. The CDR3 covers 15 residues. The CDR3 is CASSPAGTNTGELFF.

The rearrangement uses TRBV12-3 or TRBV12-4 and TRBJ1-2; lacking DNA, the TRBD1 call made by TCRdb goes unchecked. This CDR3 contains 14 residues. The CDR3 here is CASRAGTGERGYTF.

This chain uses TRBV3-1 with TRBJ1-5; there is no DNA to check the TCRdb D call of TRBD1. CDR3 length: 14 amino acids. Germline assignment: CDR1 LGHDT and CDR2 YNNKEL (reference sequence). The CDR3 protein is CASSSTIVHQPQHF.

The chain is built from TRBV27 and TRBJ2-1; TCRdb proposes TRBD2, but this gene call is untestable without DNA. Germline CDR1 reads MNHEY; CDR2 reads SMNVEV (reference sequence). The CDR3 runs to 17 residues. CDR3 region: CASSPLAGVGSYNEQFF.

The chain joins TRBV12-3 or TRBV12-4 to TRBJ2-6. The CDR3 runs 15 residues. The CDR3 is CASSRPSAGANVLTF.

CDR3 sequence reads: CAISRPILGTYEQYF. The rearrangement joins TRBV10-3 to TRBJ2-7; absent DNA, TCRdb's TRBD2 call cannot be checked. Germline V gives CDR1 ENHRY, CDR2 SYGVKD. The CDR3 covers 15 residues.

V is TRBV11-2 and J is TRBJ2-6; TCRdb outputs TRBD1, but without DNA this stays unchecked. CDR3 length: 15 amino acids. The germline V gene has CDR1 SGHAT and CDR2 FQNNGV. The CDR3 sequence is CASSSLRAGANVLTF.

The chain joins TRBV4-2 to TRBJ1-3; the D gene TCRdb calls, TRBD1, cannot be checked with no DNA. Looked up from germline, CDR1 is LGHNA and CDR2 is YNFKEQ. The CDR3 extends over 18 amino acids. The chain's CDR3 is CASSQGVPGGFSGNTIYF.

The chain has TRBV24-1 and TRBJ2-5. From germline, CDR1 is KGHDR and CDR2 SFDVKD. CDR3 length: 14 amino acids. The CDR3 is CATSVSGEQETQYF.

CDR3 residues: CASKEDGRGLHF. The chain employs TRBV12-3 or TRBV12-4 and TRBJ1-6. This CDR3 spans 12 amino acids.

This CDR3 reads CSASLSAGELFF. The J gene is TRBJ2-2, the V gene TRBV20-1. In germline, CDR1 is DFQATT, CDR2 SNEGSKA (reference sequence). CDR3 size: 12 residues.

The chain joins TRBV13 to TRBJ2-1; with no DNA, the TCRdb D assignment of TRBD1 cannot be verified. The germline gives CDR1 PRHDT, CDR2 FYEKMQ (reference sequence). The CDR3 is made up of 15 amino acids. Here the CDR3 reads CASSSLWGGNNEQFF.

V usage is TRBV7-2 and J usage is TRBJ2-4; TCRdb returns TRBD2, unconfirmable since there is no DNA. CDR3 length: 14 amino acids. CDR1 is SGHTA, CDR2 FQGNSA, per germline. The CDR3 reads CASGIAGGRNIQYF. The full variable domain, completed using reference TRBV7-2 and TRBJ2-4, is GAGVSQSPSNKVTEKGKDVELRCDPISGHTALYWYRQSLGQGLEFLIYFQGNSAPDKSGLPSDRFSAERTGGSVSTLTIQRTQQEDSAVYLCASGIAGGRNIQYFGAGTRLSVL.

The V gene is TRBV20-1, the J gene TRBJ1-6; TCRdb gives TRBD1 as the D gene, but with no DNA this cannot be confirmed. Germline lookup yields CDR1 DFQATT and CDR2 SNEGSKA (reference sequence). The CDR3 contains 16 residues. The CDR3 region is CSARSVGGQGNSPLHF.

The genes are TRBV20-1 and TRBJ1-6; without DNA, the TCRdb call of TRBD1 cannot be checked. Germline CDR1 reads DFQATT; CDR2 reads SNEGSKA (reference sequence). This CDR3 region has 13 residues. CDR3 loop: CSARDRGGAPLHF.

The V gene is TRBV12-3 or TRBV12-4, the J gene TRBJ2-2. The CDR3 runs to 14 residues. The chain's CDR3 is CASSLSGSFGELFF.

This chain links TRBV5-1 with TRBJ2-7; the TCRdb call, TRBD1, lacks DNA for checking. CDR3 length: 15 amino acids. Germline V CDR1 and CDR2: SGHRS, YFSETQ. CDR3 loop: CASTLTGQGAYEQYF.

The gene calls are TRBV20-1 and TRBJ1-5. Germline V lookup: CDR1 DFQATT, CDR2 SNEGSKA (reference sequence). CDR3 size: 16 residues. CDR3 residues: CSARTSGGVSNQPQHF.

The V call is TRBV27, the J call TRBJ2-1; TCRdb indicates TRBD1, and absent DNA this call remains unverified. The CDR3 length is 15 residues. The germline gives CDR1 MNHEY, CDR2 SMNVEV (reference sequence). The CDR3 here is CASSLWGTTDNEQFF.

The genes are TRBV12-3 or TRBV12-4 and TRBJ1-1; absent DNA, TCRdb's TRBD1 call cannot be checked. This CDR3 spans 13 amino acids. The CDR3 is CASCGQQNTEAFF.